Listed here is a single T cell receptor (beta chain). Antigen unknown. With 60 Vbeta and 13 Jbeta primers, the PCR was carried out. Profiling relied on immunoSEQ multiplex PCR, and the TCRdb table lists in-frame clones only, not all of them. This repertoire shows 200,000 to 250,000 clones, 85% to 90% found once; its top ten account for over 1%. This entry is derived from a study of cytomegalovirus exposure and HLA in healthy donors. Study results and caveats: Most TCR sequences were uncommon, yet certain public TCRs appeared in many donors. The study recorded 164 TCR beta chains that were cytomegalovirus-associated. Several of the most significant clusters were apparently associated with common viral pathogens in a later analysis.

In germline, CDR1 is MNHNS, CDR2 SASEGT. The CDR3 loop spans 14 amino acids. Trimming took 8 bases from V and 5 from J; bases not matched to a gene: 10. The TCR comes from a human donor in good health. The chain couples TRBV6-1 to TRBJ2-7; TRBD1 matches at 9 bases. What was sequenced was PBMCs. The CDR3 bases are TGTGCCAGCCTTAGGGGGGACAGGGTGCACGAGCAGTACTTC. This sequence encodes CASLRGDRVHEQYF.